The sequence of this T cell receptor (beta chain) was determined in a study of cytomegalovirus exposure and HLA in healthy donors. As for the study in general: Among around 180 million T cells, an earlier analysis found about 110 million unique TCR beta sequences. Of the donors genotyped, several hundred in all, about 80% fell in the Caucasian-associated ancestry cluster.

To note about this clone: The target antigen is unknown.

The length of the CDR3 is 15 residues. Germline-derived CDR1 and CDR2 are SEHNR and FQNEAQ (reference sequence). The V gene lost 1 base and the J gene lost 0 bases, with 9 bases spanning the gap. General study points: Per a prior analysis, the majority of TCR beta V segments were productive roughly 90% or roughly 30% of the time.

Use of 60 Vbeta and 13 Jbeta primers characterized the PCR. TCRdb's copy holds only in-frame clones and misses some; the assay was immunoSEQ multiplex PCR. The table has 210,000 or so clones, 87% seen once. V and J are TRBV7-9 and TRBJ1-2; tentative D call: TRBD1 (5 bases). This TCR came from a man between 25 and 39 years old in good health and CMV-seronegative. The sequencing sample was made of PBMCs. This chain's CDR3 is CASSLGDSPNYGYTF. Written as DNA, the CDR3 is TGTGCCAGCAGCTTAGGCGACAGTCCTAACTATGGCTACACCTTC.